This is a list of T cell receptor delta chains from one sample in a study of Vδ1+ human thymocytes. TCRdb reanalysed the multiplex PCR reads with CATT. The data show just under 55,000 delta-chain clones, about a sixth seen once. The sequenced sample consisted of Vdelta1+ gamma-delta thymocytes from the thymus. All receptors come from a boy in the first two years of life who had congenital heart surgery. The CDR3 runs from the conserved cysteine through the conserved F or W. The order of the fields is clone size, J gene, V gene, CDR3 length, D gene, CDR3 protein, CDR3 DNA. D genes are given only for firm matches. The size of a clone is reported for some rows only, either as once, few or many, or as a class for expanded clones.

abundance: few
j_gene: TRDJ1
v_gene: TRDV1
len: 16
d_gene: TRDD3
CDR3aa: CALGEEGCGDTEKLIF
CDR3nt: TGTGCTCTTGGGGAAGAAGGGTGTGGGGATACCGAGAAACTCATCTTT

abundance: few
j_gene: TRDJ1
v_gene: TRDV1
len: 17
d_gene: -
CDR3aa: CALTMREIWHYTDKLIF
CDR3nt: TGTGCTCTTACGATGAGGGAGATTTGGCATTACACCGATAAACTCATCTTT

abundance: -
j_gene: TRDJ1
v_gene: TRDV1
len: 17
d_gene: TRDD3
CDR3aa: CALGVLLVLGDESKLIF
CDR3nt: TGTGCTCTTGGGGTACTTCTCGTACTGGGGGATGAGTCTAAACTCATCTTT

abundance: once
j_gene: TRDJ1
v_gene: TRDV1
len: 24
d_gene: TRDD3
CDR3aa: CALGDISSRPIPSGGGIRSDKLIF
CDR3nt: TGTGCTCTTGGGGATATATCATCCCGGCCCATTCCTTCGGGGGGGGGGATACGCAGCGATAAACTCATCTTT

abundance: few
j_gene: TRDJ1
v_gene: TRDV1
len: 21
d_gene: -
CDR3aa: CALGERLPLLRGRKFTDKLIF
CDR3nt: TGTGCTCTTGGGGAACGTCTCCCCCTTTTGAGGGGGAGGAAATTCACCGATAAACTCATCTTT

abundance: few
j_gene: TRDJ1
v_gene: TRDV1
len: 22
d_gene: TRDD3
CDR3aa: CALGEEVFRTRGGSTYTDKLIF
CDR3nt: TGTGCTCTTGGGGAAGAGGTGTTCCGGACGAGGGGGGGATCGACGTACACCGATAAACTCATCTTT

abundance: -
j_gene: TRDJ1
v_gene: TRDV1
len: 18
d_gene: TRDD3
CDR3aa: CALGELGVGGYATDKLIF
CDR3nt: TGTGCTCTTGGGGAACTAGGGGTAGGGGGATACGCCACCGATAAACTCATCTTT

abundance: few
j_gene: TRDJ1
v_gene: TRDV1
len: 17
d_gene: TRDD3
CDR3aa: CALGDRGTGGNTDKLIF
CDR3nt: TGTGCTCTTGGGGACAGAGGTACTGGGGGAAACACCGATAAACTCATCTTT

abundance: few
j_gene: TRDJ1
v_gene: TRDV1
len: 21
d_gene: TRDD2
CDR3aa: CALGGPSYEYGGLGGPDKLIF
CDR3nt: TGTGCTCTTGGGGGGCCTTCCTACGAGTATGGGGGACTAGGGGGCCCCGATAAACTCATCTTT

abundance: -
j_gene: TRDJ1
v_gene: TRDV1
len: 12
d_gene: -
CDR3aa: CALGEFGCKLIF
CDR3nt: TGTGCTCTTGGGGAATTTGGGTGCAAACTCATCTTT

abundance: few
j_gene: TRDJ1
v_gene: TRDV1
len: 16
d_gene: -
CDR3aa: CALGELRIPDTDKLIF
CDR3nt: TGTGCTCTTGGGGAACTACGGATTCCCGACACCGATAAACTCATCTTT

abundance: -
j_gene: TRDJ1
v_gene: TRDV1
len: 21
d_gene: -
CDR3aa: CALGKPLPTKVGDRRTDKLIF
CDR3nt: TGTGCTCTTGGGAAGCCCCTTCCTACGAAGGTGGGGGATAGAAGGACCGATAAACTCATCTTT

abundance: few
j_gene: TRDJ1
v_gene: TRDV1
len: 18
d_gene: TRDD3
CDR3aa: CALGETSYLYWGTDKLIF
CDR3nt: TGTGCTCTTGGGGAAACCTCCTACTTGTACTGGGGGACCGATAAACTCATCTTT

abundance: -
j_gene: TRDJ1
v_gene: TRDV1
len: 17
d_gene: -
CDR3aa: CALGELIFAVNGDKLIF
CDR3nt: TGTGCTCTTGGGGAACTAATTTTTGCCGTGAACGGCGATAAACTCATCTTT

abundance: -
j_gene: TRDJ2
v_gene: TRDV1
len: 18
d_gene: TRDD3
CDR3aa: CALGSLNGGYGLTAQLFF
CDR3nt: TGTGCTCTTGGGTCCCTCAATGGGGGATACGGTTTGACAGCACAACTCTTCTTT

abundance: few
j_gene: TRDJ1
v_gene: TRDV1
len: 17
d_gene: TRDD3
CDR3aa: CALGGVRGDYYLRELIF
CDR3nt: TGTGCTCTTGGGGGAGTTCGGGGGGATTATTACTTGCGGGAACTCATCTTT

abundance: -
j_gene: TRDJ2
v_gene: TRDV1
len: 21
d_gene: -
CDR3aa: CALGGRAYSINWDKRTAQLFF
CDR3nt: TGTGCTCTTGGGGGTAGGGCCTACTCCATCAACTGGGACAAGAGGACAGCACAACTCTTCTTT

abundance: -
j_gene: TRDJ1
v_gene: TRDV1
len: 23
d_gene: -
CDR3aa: CALGDKSDVRLFASVVRTDKLIF
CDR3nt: TGTGCTCTTGGGGATAAGTCTGACGTACGGCTCTTCGCGTCTGTGGTGAGGACCGATAAACTCATCTTT